These 20 T cell receptor beta chains came from one sample sequenced in a study of T cell repertoires in cytomegalovirus infection. TCRdb used MiXCR to reprocess the reads, holding one entry per CDR3 protein. The sample holds some 230,000 distinct CDR3 sequences, roughly 23% seen once. Input material: CD8+ T cells from PBMCs. Receptors originate from a human donor in good health (CMV status not recorded). Some clones in this sample may be carry-over from other donors' samples.

In its sample, this clonotype was seen a few times. The chain is built from TRBV2 and TRBJ2-1; 7 bases match TRBD1. V lost 8 bases, J lost 4 bases, and 11 bases stayed unmatched. Germline-derived CDR1 and CDR2 are SNHLY and FYNNEI. This CDR3 has 15 residues. Here the CDR3 DNA reads TGTGCCAGCTTAGGGGGCAGGTCAATATACAATGAGCAGTTCTTC. Its protein is CASLGGRSIYNEQFF.

The chain combines TRBV3-1 with TRBJ2-5; D may be TRBD1 (6 bases). This CDR3 region has 15 residues. Germline V gives CDR1 LGHDT, CDR2 YNNKEL (reference sequence). Trimming removed 1 base from V and 0 bases from J, with 9 bases in between. CDR3 residues: CASSQGRGYQETQYF. The DNA for the CDR3 is TGTGCCAGCAGCCAAGGCAGGGGTTACCAAGAGACCCAGTACTTC.

This clonotype has a handful of counts. The gene calls are TRBV7-9 and TRBJ2-2; a possible D gene is TRBD2 (5 bases). The CDR3 has 16 residues. V lost 4 bases and J lost 4, with 16 bases in between. Germline V gene sequence: CDR1 SEHNR, CDR2 FQNEAQ (reference sequence). This CDR3 reads CASSSSTQAGTGELFF. The CDR3 coding sequence is TGTGCCAGCAGCTCCTCGACCCAGGCGGGCACCGGGGAGCTGTTTTTT. The variable domain in full, with the rest retrieved from reference TRBV7-9 and TRBJ2-2, is DTGVSQNPRHKITKRGQNVTFRCDPISEHNRLYWYRQTLGQGPEFLTYFQNEAQLEKSRLLSDRFSAERPKGSFSTLEIQRTEQGDSAMYLCASSSSTQAGTGELFFGEGSRLTVL.

This chain links TRBV10-3 with TRBJ1-1; the D gene is possibly TRBD1 (5 bases). Trimming pared 6 bases from V and 3 bases from J, leaving 14 bases between. The CDR3 sequence is 14 residues long. Looked up from germline, CDR1 is ENHRY and CDR2 is SYGVKD. The CDR3 sequence: CAIRRDPGDTEAFF. The DNA of the CDR3 is TGTGCCATCAGGCGGGACCCGGGGGACACTGAAGCTTTCTTT.

The J gene is TRBJ2-7, the V gene TRBV7-9; 7 nucleotides match TRBD1. Germline assignment: CDR1 SEHNR and CDR2 FQNEAQ (reference sequence). The CDR3 covers 15 residues. V was pared by 0 bases and J by 3 bases, with 5 bases of the junction left unmatched. The CDR3 nucleotides are TGTGCCAGCAGCTTAGCGGTAGGGACAGACTACGAGCAGTACTTC. It yields the protein CASSLAVGTDYEQYF.

In its sample, this clonotype was seen a few times. J is TRBJ2-6 and V is TRBV5-1; D is uncertain. V lost 1 base, J lost 3 bases, and 5 bases lay in between. The CDR3 has 14 residues. CDR1 SGHRS and CDR2 YFSETQ come from the germline V gene. The CDR3 sequence is CASSLSIGANVLTF. In nucleotides, the CDR3 is TGCGCCAGCAGCTTGTCGATTGGGGCCAACGTCCTGACTTTC.

This clonotype was recorded many times. This chain connects TRBV3-1 to TRBJ2-5, with D perhaps matching TRBD1 or TRBD2 (5 bases each). The V and J ends lost 4 bases and 4 bases respectively, with 13 bases between them. The CDR3 length is 14 residues. Per germline, CDR1 LGHDT and CDR2 YNNKEL (reference sequence). This chain's CDR3 is CASSLGTRLETQYF. The CDR3 nucleotides read TGTGCCAGCAGCCTCGGGACGCGTCTAGAGACCCAGTACTTC.

This clonotype was counted a few times. The V gene is TRBV6-6, the J gene TRBJ1-4; 7 bases are shared with TRBD1. From germline, CDR1 is MNHNY and CDR2 SVGAGI (reference sequence). The CDR3 spans 15 residues. V was pared by 11 bases and J by 6 bases, with 15 bases of the junction left unmatched. The CDR3 region has the DNA TGTGCCGTCGGGACAGATGAGTTTGAATATGAAAAACTGTTTTTT. Translation: CAVGTDEFEYEKLFF.

This chain links TRBV18 with TRBJ2-2; 8 bases match TRBD1. The ends lost 3 bases at V and 3 bases at J; junction bases unmatched: 3. The germline CDR1 and CDR2 sequences are KGHSH and LQKENI. The length of the CDR3 is 15 residues. Written as DNA, the CDR3 is TGTGCCAGCTCACCGACAGGGGCGGACACCGGGGAGCTGTTTTTT. Its translation is CASSPTGADTGELFF.

A few counts support this clonotype. The chain uses TRBV24-1 and TRBJ1-5, with D unresolved. Trimming took 2 bases from V and 1 from J, leaving 5 bases between them. The CDR3 loop spans 14 amino acids. CDR1 and CDR2 (germline): KGHDR, SFDVKD. The CDR3 loop is CATSDSDSNQPQHF. The CDR3, as DNA: TGTGCCACCAGTGATTCAGACAGCAATCAGCCCCAGCATTTT.

Turning to this clonotype: A read error may produce the germline difference seen at one junction end. This chain uses TRBV4-1 with TRBJ2-3, with D tentatively TRBD1 (5 bases). The CDR3 runs to 15 residues. Germline-derived CDR1 and CDR2 are MGHRA and YSYEKL. DNA of the CDR3: TGCGCCAGCAGGCAAGAGACAGCCGCAGCAGATACGCAGTATTTT. This encodes CASRQETAAADTQYF.

This clonotype occurred many times. The chain combines TRBV7-6 with TRBJ2-1; 9 nucleotides agree with TRBD2. Germline CDR1 is SGHVS and CDR2 is FNYEAQ. The CDR3 contains 15 residues. The ends lost 1 base at V and 10 bases at J; junction bases unmatched: 8. The CDR3 DNA reads TGTGCCAGCAGCTTAGGTGCGGGGGGGCTAGAGGAGCAGTTCTTC. The encoded protein is CASSLGAGGLEEQFF.

The chain links TRBV19 to TRBJ1-2, with 8 bases that match TRBD1. Trimming cost V 6 bases and J 4 bases; bases outside gene matches: 7. The CDR3 spans 14 residues. CDR1 is LNHDA and CDR2 is SQIVND in the germline V gene (reference sequence). CDR3 DNA sequence: TGTGCCAGTAGCAAGACGGGACAGGCCTATGGCTACACCTTC. Translating it yields CASSKTGQAYGYTF.

The chain couples TRBV7-9 to TRBJ2-7; D may correspond to TRBD1 or TRBD2 (6 bases each). V was trimmed by 5 bases and J by 3 bases, leaving 23 bases between them. The CDR3 is 17 amino acids. Per germline, CDR1 SEHNR and CDR2 FQNEAQ (reference sequence). CDR3: CASSTHRRGFTIYEQYF. In nucleotides, the CDR3 is TGTGCCAGCAGCACCCACCGGAGGGGGTTTACTATCTACGAGCAGTACTTC. Supplemented by reference TRBV7-9 and TRBJ2-7, the full variable domain reads DTGVSQNPRHKITKRGQNVTFRCDPISEHNRLYWYRQTLGQGPEFLTYFQNEAQLEKSRLLSDRFSAERPKGSFSTLEIQRTEQGDSAMYLCASSTHRRGFTIYEQYFGPGTRLTVT.

CDR3 loop: CSASGTATNSRDSPLHF. The CDR3 DNA is TGCAGTGCTAGTGGGACTGCCACCAACTCGAGGGATTCACCCCTCCACTTT. The chain couples TRBV20-1 to TRBJ1-6; maybe TRBD1 (5 bases). CDR3 length: 17 amino acids. Germline V lookup: CDR1 DFQATT, CDR2 SNEGSKA (reference sequence). V lost 3 bases and J 8 bases, leaving 23 bases between the germline ends.

This clonotype was observed many times. The chain carries TRBV20-1 and TRBJ2-7, with TRBD2 matching 11 bases. The V gene's germline CDR1 is DFQATT and CDR2 SNEGSKA (reference sequence). The CDR3 totals 15 residues. Trimming cost V 5 bases and J 5 bases; bases outside gene matches: 11. CDR3 in amino acids: CSAPQLAGGLNEQYF. CDR3 coding DNA: TGCAGTGCTCCCCAGCTAGCGGGGGGTCTGAACGAGCAGTACTTC.

This clonotype was detected many times. The chain recombines TRBV2 with TRBJ1-2, with 10 bases lining up with TRBD1. Germline CDR1 is SNHLY and CDR2 is FYNNEI. J lost 4 bases, V lost 6 bases, and 17 bases had no gene match. The CDR3 is 18 residues long. Here the CDR3 DNA reads TGTGCCAGCAGAACCGCGTACCGACAGGGGGCCCTAGGCTATGGCTACACCTTC. Its protein product is CASRTAYRQGALGYGYTF. The complete variable domain, with remaining parts taken from reference TRBV2 and TRBJ1-2, reads EPEVTQTPSHQVTQMGQEVILRCVPISNHLYFYWYRQILGQKVEFLVSFYNNEISEKSEIFDDQFSVERPDGSNFTLKIRSTKLEDSAMYFCASRTAYRQGALGYGYTFGSGTRLTVV.

This clonotype was observed a handful of times. The chain carries TRBV4-2 and TRBJ2-1, with D possibly called TRBD1 or TRBD2 (6 bases each). V was shortened by 4 bases and J by 12 bases, with 13 bases between the two germline ends. The CDR3 is made up of 12 amino acids. Per the germline V gene, CDR1 is LGHNA and CDR2 is YNFKEQ. The CDR3 loop reads CASSLEGGVQFF. The CDR3 nucleotides read TGTGCCAGCAGCCTCGAGGGGGGTGTGCAGTTCTTC.

CDR3 in DNA: TGCGCCAGCAGCCAAGCAGGGGCCAGGGACACTGAAGCTTTCTTT. It is translated as CASSQAGARDTEAFF. J is TRBJ1-1 and V is TRBV4-1; TRBD1 might be the D (6 bases). This CDR3 spans 15 amino acids. Germline CDR1 reads MGHRA; CDR2 reads YSYEKL. Between the trimmed V and J ends, which lost 1 base and 3 bases, there was a span of 12 bases.

The chain carries TRBV19 and TRBJ2-7; 7 bases fit TRBD2. CDR3 length: 15 residues. Germline assignment: CDR1 LNHDA and CDR2 SQIVND (reference sequence). The ends lost 5 bases at V and 0 bases at J; junction bases unmatched: 7. The CDR3 nucleotides read TGTGCCAGTAGTGAAGGCGGGGGAGCCTCCTACGAGCAGTACTTC. It translates to CASSEGGGASYEQYF.